What follows are 15 T cell receptor beta chains derived from one specimen sequenced in a study of beta chain features in type 1 diabetes. All of the isolated RNA was reverse transcribed, so expressed TCRB transcripts were sequenced. The method was immunoSEQ multiplex PCR; TCRdb's version includes in-frame clones alone and lacks a portion of them. The sample consists of about 40,000 clones, roughly 45% of them appearing once. Source material: stem cell memory CD4+ T cells from blood. These receptors originate from a young woman in good health.

This clone was found once. The rearrangement joins TRBV27 to TRBJ1-2; D not resolved. The germline V and J ends were trimmed by 6 bases and 4 bases, with 18 bases remaining between them. Germline V lookup: CDR1 MNHEY, CDR2 SMNVEV (reference sequence). This CDR3 region has 15 residues. The CDR3 reads CASSPRFGGRYGYTF. The DNA of the CDR3 is TGTGCCAGCAGCCCCCGTTTCGGAGGGCGCTATGGCTACACCTTC.

This clone was seen only a few times. This rearrangement joins TRBV7-9 to TRBJ1-1; the match to TRBD1 covers 9 bases. V lost 3 bases and J lost 1; bases outside the gene matches: 3. CDR3 size: 15 residues. Germline CDR1 and CDR2: SEHNR and FQNEAQ (reference sequence). CDR3 amino acids: CASSFGTGRNTEAFF. The CDR3 DNA reads as TGTGCCAGCAGCTTTGGGACAGGGAGGAACACTGAAGCTTTCTTT.

This rearrangement joins TRBV13 to TRBJ1-4, with D tentatively TRBD1 (6 bases). Germline CDR1 is PRHDT and CDR2 is FYEKMQ (reference sequence). CDR3 length: 14 residues. The V gene lost 3 bases and the J gene lost 3 bases, with 8 bases spanning the gap. CDR3 nucleotide sequence: TGTGCCAGCAGCTTGGGACAACCTAATGAAAAACTGTTTTTT. It encodes CASSLGQPNEKLFF. Filled out from reference TRBV13 and TRBJ1-4, the complete variable domain reads AAGVIQSPRHLIKEKRETATLKCYPIPRHDTVYWYQQGPGQDPQFLISFYEKMQSDKGSIPDRFSAQQFSDYHSELNMSSLELGDSALYFCASSLGQPNEKLFFGSGTQLSVL.

J is TRBJ2-7 and V is TRBV18; TRBD2 aligns across 9 bases. In germline, CDR1 is KGHSH, CDR2 LQKENI. V gave up 2 bases and J gave up 4 bases; unmatched junction bases: 6. CDR3 length: 15 residues. For the CDR3, the DNA is TGTGCCAGCTCACCAAGTAGGACTAGCGCTTACGAGCAGTACTTC. It encodes CASSPSRTSAYEQYF.

The rearrangement uses TRBV7-9 and TRBJ2-5, with D unresolved. Germline V gene data show CDR1 as SEHNR and CDR2 as FQNEAQ (reference sequence). V was shortened by 5 bases and J by 2 bases, with 18 bases between the two germline ends. The CDR3 loop spans 16 amino acids. CDR3: CASSPPHEQTQETQYF. The CDR3 nucleotides read TGTGCCAGCAGCCCCCCCCACGAACAGACACAAGAGACCCAGTACTTC.

This chain connects TRBV15 to TRBJ2-1, with 8 positions matching TRBD2. The CDR3 loop spans 15 amino acids. Germline CDR1 and CDR2: LNHNV and YYDKDF (reference sequence). The V segment lost 4 bases and the J segment 5 bases; nucleotides outside the gene matches: 7. CDR3 sequence reads: CATSISGTYNNEQFF. CDR3 in DNA: TGTGCCACCAGCATTAGCGGGACCTACAACAATGAGCAGTTCTTC.

This chain uses TRBV6-1 with TRBJ2-5; 7 nucleotides align to TRBD1. V lost 4 bases, J lost 2 bases, and 7 bases stayed unmatched. This CDR3 region has 15 residues. Germline loops: CDR1 MNHNS, CDR2 SASEGT. The CDR3 bases are TGTGCCAGCAGTGGGATCGGGACAGCTCAAGAGACCCAGTACTTC. Its protein product is CASSGIGTAQETQYF.

This clone was counted only a few times. This rearrangement joins TRBV5-1 to TRBJ2-1, with TRBD1 matching over 9 bases. V was clipped by 4 bases and J by 8 bases; unmatched bases: 4. Germline V gene data show CDR1 as SGHRS and CDR2 as YFSETQ. The length of the CDR3 is 13 residues. CDR3 protein: CASSRDRVDEQFF. CDR3 DNA sequence: TGCGCCAGCAGCCGGGACAGGGTCGATGAGCAGTTCTTC.

This clone showed up just a few times. The chain employs TRBV28 and TRBJ2-3, with a weak D call TRBD2 (6 bases). V was clipped by 8 bases and J by 1 base, with 10 bases between them. The germline V gene has CDR1 MDHEN and CDR2 SYDVKM. The CDR3 length is 13 residues. The CDR3 sequence is CASSGGGTDTQYF. DNA for the CDR3: TGTGCCAGCTCCGGCGGGGGCACAGATACGCAGTATTTT.

This clone was picked up a small number of times. The rearrangement joins TRBV9 to TRBJ2-7, with TRBD2 matching 13 bases. V dropped 3 bases and J dropped 6; count of bases not matched to a gene: 3. CDR3 size: 14 residues. The germline CDR1 and CDR2 sequences are SGDLS and YYNGEE. The CDR3 protein is CASSAWTSGSEQYF. CDR3 in DNA: TGTGCCAGCAGCGCCTGGACTAGCGGGAGCGAGCAGTACTTC.

The rearrangement joins TRBV7-9 to TRBJ2-1, with a tentative D call TRBD1 (6 bases). The CDR3 runs 17 residues. Trimming stripped 0 bases from V and 2 bases from J, with 14 bases between. Per the germline V gene, CDR1 is SEHNR and CDR2 is FQNEAQ (reference sequence). In nucleotides, the CDR3 is TGTGCCAGCAGCTTAGCCCCTACAGGGAAAGCCTACAATGAGCAGTTCTTC. This gives the protein CASSLAPTGKAYNEQFF. The whole variable domain, filled in from reference TRBV7-9 and TRBJ2-1, reads DTGVSQNPRHKITKRGQNVTFRCDPISEHNRLYWYRQTLGQGPEFLTYFQNEAQLEKSRLLSDRFSAERPKGSFSTLEIQRTEQGDSAMYLCASSLAPTGKAYNEQFFGPGTRLTVL.

The rearrangement joins TRBV7-2 to TRBJ2-1; TRBD2 matches at 10 bases. The germline gives CDR1 SGHTA, CDR2 FQGNSA. The V gene end was trimmed by 6 bases and the J gene end by 2 bases; junction bases not matched to a gene: 7. This CDR3 contains 16 residues. CDR3 residues: CASRLPGLATYNEQFF. CDR3 in DNA: TGTGCCAGCAGGCTACCGGGACTAGCGACCTACAATGAGCAGTTCTTC. Filled out from reference TRBV7-2 and TRBJ2-1, the complete variable domain reads GAGVSQSPSNKVTEKGKDVELRCDPISGHTALYWYRQSLGQGLEFLIYFQGNSAPDKSGLPSDRFSAERTGGSVSTLTIQRTQQEDSAVYLCASRLPGLATYNEQFFGPGTRLTVL.

The chain has TRBV18 and TRBJ1-2; 9 bases fit TRBD1. Germline-derived CDR1 and CDR2 are KGHSH and LQKENI. V lost 4 bases, J lost 8 bases, and 5 bases stayed unmatched. The CDR3 spans 13 residues. The CDR3 region has the DNA TGTGCCAGCTCACTACAGGGGGCTCAGGGCTACACCTTC. Encoded protein: CASSLQGAQGYTF.

The gene calls are TRBV6-5 and TRBJ2-7; D might be TRBD1 (5 bases). The CDR3 is made up of 12 amino acids. Between the trimmed V and J ends, which lost 1 base and 12 bases, there was a span of 13 bases. The germline gives CDR1 MNHEY, CDR2 SVGAGI. The CDR3 is CASSYFQGPPYF. CDR3 nucleotide sequence: TGTGCCAGCAGTTACTTTCAGGGCCCCCCGTACTTC.

This sequence joins TRBV7-6 and TRBJ2-1; 7 positions agree with TRBD2. Losses at the gene ends were 5 bases for V and 7 bases for J; bases not matched to a gene: 23. CDR3 length: 19 amino acids. Germline values: CDR1 SGHVS, CDR2 FNYEAQ. This chain's CDR3 is CASSLRTRTFTIVFNEQFF. The CDR3, as DNA: TGTGCCAGCAGCCTCCGGACTAGGACCTTCACTATCGTCTTTAATGAGCAGTTCTTC. Full variable domain (remainder filled in from reference TRBV7-6 and TRBJ2-1): GAGVSQSPRYKVTKRGQDVALRCDPISGHVSLYWYRQALGQGPEFLTYFNYEAQQDKSGLPNDRFSAERPEGSISTLTIQRTEQRDSAMYRCASSLRTRTFTIVFNEQFFGPGTRLTVL.